These 30 T cell receptor beta chains originate from one sample sequenced in a study of shared clonotypes between healthy human individuals. TCRdb keeps only in-frame clones here, not all; method: immunoSEQ multiplex PCR. The sample includes hundreds of thousands of clones, roughly nine tenths seen only once; the top ten take about 24%. Naive CD8 cells lacked CD45RO, underwent positive selection for CCR7 and left out terminally differentiated effector memory CD45RA+ cells. Input material: naive CD8+ T cells sorted from blood. These receptors were taken from a man aged 25 to 40 in good health.

This chain links TRBV6-1 with TRBJ2-5; no definite D call. The CDR3 length is 8 residues. Germline V gives CDR1 MNHNS, CDR2 SASEGT. V was shortened by 10 bases and J by 7 bases, with 4 bases between the two germline ends. This CDR3 is CAIGTQYF. CDR3 in DNA: TGTGCCATCGGGACCCAGTACTTC.

The rearrangement joins TRBV10-2 to TRBJ1-5; D is ambiguous. Trimming stripped 3 bases from V and 4 bases from J, with 7 bases between. The CDR3 covers 13 residues. Germline CDR1 reads WSHSY; CDR2 reads SAAADI. CDR3 sequence reads: CASSDPNNQPQHF. CDR3 nucleotide sequence: TGCGCCAGCAGTGATCCGAATAATCAGCCCCAGCATTTT.

V gene TRBV14 combines with J gene TRBJ2-1, with 10 bases that match TRBD1. The CDR3 spans 15 residues. V trimming: 3 bases; J trimming: 5 bases; junction bases outside the gene matches: 4. The germline CDR1 and CDR2 sequences are SGHDN and FVKESK. The CDR3 sequence: CASSQYGTGDNEQFF. The CDR3 DNA reads as TGTGCCAGCAGCCAGTACGGGACAGGGGACAATGAGCAGTTCTTC.

The chain employs TRBV5-1 and TRBJ2-7; TRBD2 is a possible D gene (6 bases). The CDR3 loop spans 16 amino acids. V was trimmed by 0 bases and J by 2 bases, leaving 15 bases between them. Per germline, CDR1 SGHRS and CDR2 YFSETQ. CDR3 protein: CASSLGVGSGTYEQYF. CDR3 DNA: TGCGCCAGCAGCTTGGGAGTGGGTAGCGGCACCTACGAGCAGTACTTC.

This chain connects TRBV11-2 to TRBJ2-1, with TRBD1 as a possible D gene (6 bases). V was cut by 0 bases and J by 8 bases, with 29 bases left in between. The CDR3 is made up of 20 amino acids. CDR1 and CDR2 from the germline V gene are SGHAT and FQNNGV. CDR3 coding DNA: TGTGCCAGCAGCTTAGATTCAATGGCTACTGGGGCAGGGGATTTCTATGAGCAGTTCTTC. Translating it yields CASSLDSMATGAGDFYEQFF.

This sequence joins TRBV9 and TRBJ2-5, with D perhaps assigned TRBD1 or TRBD2 (5 bases each). The CDR3 covers 14 residues. Germline assignment: CDR1 SGDLS and CDR2 YYNGEE. Trimming took off 0 bases at V and 2 bases at J, with 8 bases between the two ends. This CDR3 is CASSVAWGQETQYF. The DNA of the CDR3 is TGTGCCAGCAGCGTAGCGTGGGGGCAAGAGACCCAGTACTTC. Drawing the rest from reference TRBV9 and TRBJ2-5, the complete variable domain is DSGVTQTPKHLITATGQRVTLRCSPRSGDLSVYWYQQSLDQGLQFLIQYYNGEERAKGNILERFSAQQFPDLHSELNLSSLELGDSALYFCASSVAWGQETQYFGPGTRLLVL.

The genes are TRBV6-1 and TRBJ2-7; no clear D gene. Germline values: CDR1 MNHNS, CDR2 SASEGT. V lost 3 bases to trimming and J lost 0 bases, with 3 bases between them. The CDR3 is 12 residues long. The CDR3 DNA sequence: TGTGCCAGCAGTGATCACTCCTACGAGCAGTACTTC. Translation gives CASSDHSYEQYF.

The chain uses TRBV7-9 and TRBJ2-1; D could derive from TRBD1 or TRBD2 (6 bases each). Germline-derived CDR1 and CDR2 are SEHNR and FQNEAQ (reference sequence). The CDR3 is made up of 16 amino acids. The V end lost 7 bases, the J end lost 5 bases, and 21 bases lay between the germline ends. Here the CDR3 reads CASTIPSTGANNEQFF. Written as DNA, the CDR3 is TGTGCCAGCACCATCCCTTCTACGGGGGCCAACAATGAGCAGTTCTTC.

In this sample, this clone turned up a few times. The rearrangement links TRBV7-8 to TRBJ1-1; D call uncertain. The V and J ends lost 1 base and 7 bases respectively, with 16 bases between them. Germline CDR1 is SGHVS and CDR2 is FQNEAQ. The length of the CDR3 is 15 residues. The CDR3 spells CASSLGGPGVVEAFF. The CDR3 bases are TGTGCCAGCAGCTTAGGCGGGCCTGGGGTGGTTGAAGCTTTCTTT.

The chain carries TRBV27 and TRBJ2-7; maybe TRBD2 (6 bases). Germline assignment: CDR1 MNHEY and CDR2 SMNVEV (reference sequence). The CDR3 extends over 16 amino acids. V shed 2 bases and J shed 2 bases, with 16 bases lying between them. DNA for the CDR3: TGTGCCAGCAGTTTAAGTGGAGGGAGCCCCCCCTACGAGCAGTACTTC. It translates to CASSLSGGSPPYEQYF.

This clone has a handful of counts. The chain couples TRBV25-1 to TRBJ2-7; 7 bases fit TRBD1. J lost 1 base, V lost 3 bases, and 3 bases had no gene match. CDR1 and CDR2 from the germline V gene are MGHDK and SYGVNS. This CDR3 has 14 amino acids. Written as DNA, the CDR3 is TGTGCCAGCAGTGATTGGGACAGATCCTACGAGCAGTACTTC. This translates into CASSDWDRSYEQYF.

The rearrangement links TRBV7-7 to TRBJ2-1; a weak D match, TRBD2 (6 bases). The germline V gene encodes CDR1 SSHAT and CDR2 FNYEAQ (reference sequence). The CDR3 totals 15 residues. The V end was cut by 5 bases, the J end by 0 bases, with 11 bases between. The CDR3 sequence: CASSPGLSSYNEQFF. The CDR3 region has the DNA TGTGCCAGCAGCCCGGGACTGTCCTCCTACAATGAGCAGTTCTTC.

The rearrangement links TRBV2 to TRBJ2-2; D remains unclear. Germline values: CDR1 SNHLY, CDR2 FYNNEI. Between the trimmed V and J ends, which lost 7 bases and 1 base, there was a span of 7 bases. The CDR3 is made up of 13 amino acids. The CDR3 nucleotides are TGTGCCAGCATTAAACAGAACACCGGGGAGCTGTTTTTT. It is translated as CASIKQNTGELFF.

The rearrangement uses TRBV7-9 and TRBJ1-3; D is unclear. V shed 6 bases and J shed 0 bases, with 15 bases lying between them. The CDR3 is 16 amino acids. Germline lookup yields CDR1 SEHNR and CDR2 FQNEAQ (reference sequence). The CDR3 loop reads CASSWPRRDSGNTIYF. CDR3 DNA sequence: TGTGCCAGCAGTTGGCCTCGGCGGGACTCTGGAAACACCATATATTTT. Filled out from reference TRBV7-9 and TRBJ1-3, the complete variable domain reads DTGVSQNPRHKITKRGQNVTFRCDPISEHNRLYWYRQTLGQGPEFLTYFQNEAQLEKSRLLSDRFSAERPKGSFSTLEIQRTEQGDSAMYLCASSWPRRDSGNTIYFGEGSWLTVV.

V and J are TRBV5-8 and TRBJ2-3; 7 positions agree with TRBD2. Trimming took 5 bases from V and 1 from J; bases not matched to a gene: 10. The CDR3 runs 16 residues. Germline V gene data show CDR1 as SGHTS and CDR2 as YDEGEE. The CDR3: CASRLPWGGGTDTQYF. The CDR3 nucleotides read TGTGCCAGCAGACTCCCATGGGGAGGGGGCACAGATACGCAGTATTTT.

This sequence joins TRBV7-7 and TRBJ2-2, with TRBD1 matching 7 bases. Looked up from germline, CDR1 is SSHAT and CDR2 is FNYEAQ (reference sequence). The CDR3 sequence is 15 residues long. Trimming took 1 base from V and 1 from J; bases not matched to a gene: 0. CDR3 sequence: CASSLGQGNTGELFF. As DNA, the CDR3 is TGTGCCAGCAGCTTAGGACAGGGGAACACCGGGGAGCTGTTTTTT.

The chain has TRBV7-2 and TRBJ2-2, with 10 bases identical to TRBD1. CDR1 SGHTA and CDR2 FQGNSA come from the germline V gene. After removal of 2 bases from V and 6 bases from J, the junction contained 6 bases not matched to a gene. The CDR3 extends over 16 amino acids. CDR3 in DNA: TGTGCCAGCAGCTTACGTGGGACAGGGGTTGCCGGGGAGCTGTTTTTT. Its protein product is CASSLRGTGVAGELFF.

The J gene is TRBJ2-3, the V gene TRBV10-1; a possible D gene is TRBD2 (5 bases). Between the trimmed V and J ends, which lost 4 bases and 4 bases, there was a span of 15 bases. The CDR3 runs 15 residues. Germline loops: CDR1 WNHNN, CDR2 SYGVQD (reference sequence). In DNA, the CDR3 is TGCGCCAGCAGTGGGGAGCCGGGCGGCGCAGATACGCAGTATTTT. This codes for CASSGEPGGADTQYF.

CDR3 in DNA: TGTGCCAGCAGCTCGGGGGGCTATGGCTACACCTTC. Encoded protein: CASSSGGYGYTF. The chain couples TRBV5-5 to TRBJ1-2, with D maybe TRBD1 (5 bases). The CDR3 extends over 12 amino acids. Per germline, CDR1 SGHKS and CDR2 YYEKEE (reference sequence). Trimming took off 3 bases at V and 4 bases at J, with 7 bases between the two ends. Full variable domain (remainder filled in from reference TRBV5-5 and TRBJ1-2): DAGVTQSPTHLIKTRGQQVTLRCSPISGHKSVSWYQQVLGQGPQFIFQYYEKEERGRGNFPDRFSARQFPNYSSELNVNALLLGDSALYLCASSSGGYGYTFGSGTRLTVV.

This chain connects TRBV7-9 to TRBJ2-1; no clear D gene. Germline lookup yields CDR1 SEHNR and CDR2 FQNEAQ (reference sequence). V was cut by 1 base and J by 0 bases, with 16 bases left in between. The CDR3 is 18 residues long. The chain's CDR3 is CASSLDFPGRSSYNEQFF. CDR3 bases: TGTGCCAGCAGCTTAGATTTCCCGGGTAGGAGCTCCTACAATGAGCAGTTCTTC.

The chain has TRBV29-1 and TRBJ2-1, with 12 nucleotides matching TRBD2. The germline gives CDR1 SQVTM, CDR2 ANQGSEA. This CDR3 region has 14 residues. V lost 7 bases to trimming and J lost 6 bases; unmatched junction nucleotides: 7. CDR3 amino acids: CSAASSGRGNEQFF. The CDR3 bases are TGCAGCGCTGCGTCTAGCGGGAGGGGCAATGAGCAGTTCTTC.

The chain has TRBV7-3 and TRBJ2-5; D possibly matches TRBD1 or TRBD2 (5 bases each). Deletions cut 0 bases from V and 1 base from J, with 6 bases between. The CDR3 consists of 14 residues. Germline CDR1 SGHTA, CDR2 FQGTGA. CDR3 DNA sequence: TGTGCCAGCAGCTTAACTGGGACCCAAGAGACCCAGTACTTC. Translation: CASSLTGTQETQYF.

This clone was seen once. This sequence joins TRBV2 and TRBJ2-7; D might be TRBD2 (6 bases). The V gene's germline CDR1 is SNHLY and CDR2 FYNNEI. The V end lost 9 bases, the J end lost 1 base, and 19 bases lay between the germline ends. The CDR3 is made up of 15 amino acids. This chain's CDR3 is CASKSVADLSYEQYF. As DNA, the CDR3 is TGTGCCAGTAAGTCGGTAGCGGACCTTTCCTACGAGCAGTACTTC.

Concerning this clone itself: The sample contains more than one DNA sequence encoding this CDR3. J is TRBJ2-7 and V is TRBV9; D tentatively reads TRBD1 or TRBD2 (6 bases each). V lost 0 bases and J 6 bases, leaving 7 bases between the germline ends. This CDR3 spans 12 amino acids. In germline, CDR1 is SGDLS, CDR2 YYNGEE. The CDR3 region has the DNA TGTGCCAGCAGCGTAGAGGGGGGCGAGCAGTACTTC. As protein: CASSVEGGEQYF.

The chain employs TRBV21-1 and TRBJ2-3; no DNA check was done on the table's D call, TRBD1. TRBV21-1 is a pseudogene locus. The CDR3 is 19 residues long. CDR3 loop: CASSNGGRTGSLGTDTQYF. As DNA, the CDR3 is TGTGCCAGCAGCAACGGAGGCCGAACAGGGTCCCTAGGCACAGATACGCAGTATTTT.

The V call is TRBV10-3, the J call TRBJ1-2; TRBD1 is a possible D gene (5 bases). V was shortened by 10 bases and J by 5 bases, with 14 bases between the two germline ends. The CDR3 is 12 amino acids. Germline V gene sequence: CDR1 ENHRY, CDR2 SYGVKD. The CDR3, as DNA: TGTGCCACCTGGGGCACTGCTTATGGCTACACCTTC. Its protein is CATWGTAYGYTF.

This clone was found once. This chain joins TRBV5-1 and TRBJ2-3; 7 nucleotides line up with TRBD1. The CDR3 is 16 residues long. Germline assignment: CDR1 SGHRS and CDR2 YFSETQ. The ends lost 1 base at V and 1 base at J; junction bases unmatched: 6. CDR3 bases: TGCGCCAGCAGCTTGATCCCCGACAGGGGCACAGATACGCAGTATTTT. This codes for CASSLIPDRGTDTQYF.

The rearrangement joins TRBV19 to TRBJ1-2; TRBD1 aligns across 9 bases. CDR1 and CDR2 (germline): LNHDA, SQIVND (reference sequence). J gave up 5 bases and V 9 bases, and 7 bases lay outside the gene matches. The CDR3 is 13 amino acids. The CDR3 is CARPFGQGYGYTF. CDR3 sequence (DNA): TGTGCCAGGCCGTTCGGACAGGGGTATGGCTACACCTTC.

The table lists this clone with a count of one. This sequence joins TRBV27 and TRBJ2-7, with 8 bases lining up with TRBD1. There are 12 residues in the CDR3. The V gene's germline CDR1 is MNHEY and CDR2 SMNVEV (reference sequence). Losses at the gene ends were 11 bases for V and 4 bases for J; bases not matched to a gene: 7. DNA of the CDR3: TGTGCCTCCAGGGGGCCTTCTTACGAGCAGTACTTC. This codes for CASRGPSYEQYF.

V gene TRBV14 combines with J gene TRBJ2-7; D gene uncertain. Germline V lookup: CDR1 SGHDN, CDR2 FVKESK. The CDR3 sequence is 14 residues long. V lost 1 base and J 2 bases, leaving 9 bases between the germline ends. CDR3 in DNA: TGTGCCAGCAGCCAAGGTGCATTCCCCTACGAGCAGTACTTC. Amino acid sequence: CASSQGAFPYEQYF. Supplemented by reference TRBV14 and TRBJ2-7, the full variable domain reads EAGVTQFPSHSVIEKGQTVTLRCDPISGHDNLYWYRRVMGKEIKFLLHFVKESKQDESGMPNNRFLAERTGGTYSTLKVQPAELEDSGVYFCASSQGAFPYEQYFGPGTRLTVT.